Sequencing of this T cell receptor beta chain was carried out in a study of blood T cells in healthy people across ages. Study-level points and caveats: Among long-lived donors, naive CD4+ cells were more numerous and diversity higher than in aged donors.

Note on this clonotype: What it binds is not known.

PCR was performed a second time for about 6 to 12 cycles using a sample-barcoded 5' primer and a J-beta primer mix. TCRdb recomputed calls from the 5' RACE reads with MiXCR, one row per CDR3 protein. Seen here are roughly 680,000 distinct CDR3 sequences, under 65% observed once, and the top ten hold about 13%. The CDR3 totals 15 residues. Germline CDR1 SGHNT, CDR2 YENEEA. V shed 1 base and J shed 7 bases, with 14 bases lying between them. This chain links TRBV11-3 with TRBJ2-1, with D perhaps matching TRBD2 (6 bases). The sample taken for sequencing was blood. The receptor was derived from a woman of 80 years or more in good health. In nucleotides, the CDR3 is TGTGCCAGCAGCTTAGCTGCGGGAACGTCGAATGAGCAGTTCTTC. This gives the protein CASSLAAGTSNEQFF.